This T cell receptor (beta chain) was recorded in a study of type 1 regulatory T cells. Across the whole study: T-allo10 is a Tr1-enriched, alloantigen-specific CD4 T cell product made in vitro. Study-wide findings and caveats: Tr1 cells had a more restricted TCR repertoire than non-Tr1 cells.

The germline V gene encodes CDR1 ENHRY and CDR2 SYGVKD. The CDR3 extends over 16 amino acids. The V and J ends lost 2 bases and 4 bases respectively, with 17 bases between them. This clonotype has only one observation. What it binds is unknown. Each CDR3 protein is one row after TCRdb ran MiXCR on the reads. The profile shows more than 60,000 distinct CDR3 sequences, roughly 60% of them singletons. The source material was cultured non-Tr1 T cells, either the whole culture or a sorted T cell fraction (not recorded which). The chain recombines TRBV10-3 with TRBJ1-2; no clear D. The sequence derives from a human donor in good health. CDR3 sequence (DNA): TGTGCCATCAGTGAGCCGACGGCGAGCAGGACCTATGGCTACACCTTC. It yields the protein CAISEPTASRTYGYTF.